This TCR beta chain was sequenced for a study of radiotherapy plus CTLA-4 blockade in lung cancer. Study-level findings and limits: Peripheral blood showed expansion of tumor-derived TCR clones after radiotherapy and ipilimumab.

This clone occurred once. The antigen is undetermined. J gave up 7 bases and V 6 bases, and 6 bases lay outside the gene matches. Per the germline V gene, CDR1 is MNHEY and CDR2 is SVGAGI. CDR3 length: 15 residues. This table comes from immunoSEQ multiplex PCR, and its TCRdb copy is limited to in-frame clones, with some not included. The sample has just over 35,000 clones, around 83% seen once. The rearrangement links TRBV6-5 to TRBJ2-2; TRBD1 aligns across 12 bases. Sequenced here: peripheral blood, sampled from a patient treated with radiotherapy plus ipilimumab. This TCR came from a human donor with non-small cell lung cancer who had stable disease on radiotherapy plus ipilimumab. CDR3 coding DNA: TGTGCCAGCAGGGGGGACAGGGGGCTTAACGGGGAGCTGTTTTTT. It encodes CASRGDRGLNGELFF.